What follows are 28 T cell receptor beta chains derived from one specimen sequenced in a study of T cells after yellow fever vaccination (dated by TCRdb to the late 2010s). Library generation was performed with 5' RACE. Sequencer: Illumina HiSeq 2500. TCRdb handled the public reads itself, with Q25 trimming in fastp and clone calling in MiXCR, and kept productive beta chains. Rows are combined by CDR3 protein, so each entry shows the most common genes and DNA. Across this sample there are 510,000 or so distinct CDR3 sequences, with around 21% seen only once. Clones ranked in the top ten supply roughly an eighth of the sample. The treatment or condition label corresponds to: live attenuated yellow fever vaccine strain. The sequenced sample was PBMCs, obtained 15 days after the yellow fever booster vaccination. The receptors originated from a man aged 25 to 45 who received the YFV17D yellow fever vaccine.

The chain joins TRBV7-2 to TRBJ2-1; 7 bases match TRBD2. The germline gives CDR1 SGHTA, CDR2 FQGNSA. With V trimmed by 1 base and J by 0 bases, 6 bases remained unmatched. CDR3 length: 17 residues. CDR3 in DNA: TGTGCCAGCAGCTTAGTTGGCGGGAGTTTCTCCTACAATGAGCAGTTCTTC. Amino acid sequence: CASSLVGGSFSYNEQFF.

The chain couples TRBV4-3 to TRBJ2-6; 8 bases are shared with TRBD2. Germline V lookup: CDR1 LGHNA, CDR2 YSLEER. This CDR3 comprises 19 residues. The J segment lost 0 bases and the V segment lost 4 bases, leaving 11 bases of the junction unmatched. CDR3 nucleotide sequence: TGCGCCAGCAGCCCGAACCGGGGGGGTTCTCTCTCTGGGGCCAACGTCCTGACTTTC. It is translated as CASSPNRGGSLSGANVLTF.

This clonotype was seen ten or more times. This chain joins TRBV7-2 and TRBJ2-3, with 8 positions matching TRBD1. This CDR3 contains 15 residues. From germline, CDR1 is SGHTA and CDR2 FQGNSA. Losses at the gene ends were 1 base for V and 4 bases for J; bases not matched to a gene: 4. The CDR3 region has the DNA TGTGCCAGCAGCTTAGTTGCAGGGGGCGCAGATACGCAGTATTTT. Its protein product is CASSLVAGGADTQYF.

The DNA of the CDR3 is TGTGCCAGCAGCTATACTCCCTACACAGGGGGACAAGAGACCCAGTACTTC. It codes for CASSYTPYTGGQETQYF. This chain uses TRBV7-9 with TRBJ2-5; 8 bases line up with TRBD1. The CDR3 runs 17 residues. The J segment lost 2 bases and the V segment lost 4 bases, leaving 12 bases of the junction unmatched. Germline V lookup: CDR1 SEHNR, CDR2 FQNEAQ (reference sequence).

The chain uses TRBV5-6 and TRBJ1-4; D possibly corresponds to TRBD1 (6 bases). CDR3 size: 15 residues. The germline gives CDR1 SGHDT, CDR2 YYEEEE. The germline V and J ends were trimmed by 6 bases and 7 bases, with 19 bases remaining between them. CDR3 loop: CASTPAGGRREKLFF. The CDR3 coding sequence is TGTGCCAGCACCCCGGCGGGGGGGCGCCGTGAAAAACTGTTTTTT.

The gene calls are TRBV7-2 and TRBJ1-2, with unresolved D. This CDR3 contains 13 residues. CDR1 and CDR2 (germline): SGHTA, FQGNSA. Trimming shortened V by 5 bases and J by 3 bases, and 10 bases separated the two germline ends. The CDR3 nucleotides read TGTGCCAGCAGCCCCAGTGGAGACTATGGCTACACCTTC. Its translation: CASSPSGDYGYTF.

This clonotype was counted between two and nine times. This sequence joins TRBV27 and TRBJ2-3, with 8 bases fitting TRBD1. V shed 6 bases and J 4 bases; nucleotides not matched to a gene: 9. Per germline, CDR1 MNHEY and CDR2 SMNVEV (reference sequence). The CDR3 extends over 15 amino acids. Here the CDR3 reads CASRNGRGLADTQYF. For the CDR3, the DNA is TGTGCCAGCAGAAACGGCAGGGGGCTCGCAGATACGCAGTATTTT.

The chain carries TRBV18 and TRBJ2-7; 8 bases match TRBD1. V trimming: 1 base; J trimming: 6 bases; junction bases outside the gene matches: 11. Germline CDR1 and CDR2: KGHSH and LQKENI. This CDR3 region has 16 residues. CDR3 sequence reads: CASSPRPGQVAVEQYF. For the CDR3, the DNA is TGTGCCAGCTCACCACGGCCGGGACAGGTTGCGGTCGAGCAGTACTTC.

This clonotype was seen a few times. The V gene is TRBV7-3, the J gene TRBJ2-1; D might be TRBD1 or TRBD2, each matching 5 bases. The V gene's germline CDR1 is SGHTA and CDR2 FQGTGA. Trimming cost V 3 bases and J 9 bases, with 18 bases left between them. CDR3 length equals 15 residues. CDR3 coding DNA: TGTGCCAGCAGCTTGGAACCTAGCTGGGGCTCTGAGCAGTTCTTC. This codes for CASSLEPSWGSEQFF. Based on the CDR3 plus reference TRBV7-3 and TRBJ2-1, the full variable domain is GAGVSQTPSNKVTEKGKYVELRCDPISGHTALYWYRQSLGQGPEFLIYFQGTGAADDSGLPNDRFFAVRPEGSVSTLKIQRTERGDSAVYLCASSLEPSWGSEQFFGPGTRLTVL.

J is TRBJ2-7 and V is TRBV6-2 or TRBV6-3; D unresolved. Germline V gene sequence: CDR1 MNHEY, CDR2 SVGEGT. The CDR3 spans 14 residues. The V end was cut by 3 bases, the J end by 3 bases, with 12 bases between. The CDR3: CASSYGGTIYEQYF. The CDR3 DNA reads TGTGCCAGCAGTTATGGCGGTACTATCTACGAGCAGTACTTC.

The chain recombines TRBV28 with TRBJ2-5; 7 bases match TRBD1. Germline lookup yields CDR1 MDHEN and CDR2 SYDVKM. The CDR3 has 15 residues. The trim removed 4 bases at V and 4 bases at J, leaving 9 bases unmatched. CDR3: CASSSGQIGRETQYF. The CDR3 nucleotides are TGTGCCAGCAGTTCGGGACAGATTGGCAGAGAGACCCAGTACTTC.

CDR3 bases: TGTGCCATCCTGGTACGAGCGGGTTTCAGAAATGAGCAGTTCTTC. This encodes CAILVRAGFRNEQFF. The chain joins TRBV10-3 to TRBJ2-1; D is possibly TRBD2 (6 bases). The germline gives CDR1 ENHRY, CDR2 SYGVKD. CDR3 length: 15 amino acids. V lost 8 bases to trimming and J lost 7 bases, with 21 bases between them.

The CDR3 loop is CASSYLGGQPQHF. For the CDR3, the DNA is TGTGCCAGCAGTTACTTGGGCGGTCAGCCCCAGCATTTT. This sequence joins TRBV6-5 and TRBJ1-5; D uncertain. The germline gives CDR1 MNHEY, CDR2 SVGAGI. The CDR3 is 13 residues long. V gave up 1 base and J gave up 6 bases, with 7 bases separating them.

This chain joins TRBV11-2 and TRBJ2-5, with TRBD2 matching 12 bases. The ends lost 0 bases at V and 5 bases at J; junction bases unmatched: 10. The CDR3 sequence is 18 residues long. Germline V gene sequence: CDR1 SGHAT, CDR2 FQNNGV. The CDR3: CASSLEPVTSGSGETQYF. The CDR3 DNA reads TGTGCCAGCAGCTTAGAGCCCGTGACTAGCGGGAGTGGTGAGACCCAGTACTTC.

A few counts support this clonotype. The CDR3 bases are TGTGCCAGCAGCTTAGAGGGTCTGGACAGGGGGTACGAGCAGTACTTC. This codes for CASSLEGLDRGYEQYF. This chain uses TRBV7-2 with TRBJ2-7; 10 bases agree with TRBD1. The V and J ends lost 1 base and 4 bases, in that order; junction bases with no gene match: 7. CDR1 and CDR2 from the germline V gene are SGHTA and FQGNSA. The length of the CDR3 is 16 residues.

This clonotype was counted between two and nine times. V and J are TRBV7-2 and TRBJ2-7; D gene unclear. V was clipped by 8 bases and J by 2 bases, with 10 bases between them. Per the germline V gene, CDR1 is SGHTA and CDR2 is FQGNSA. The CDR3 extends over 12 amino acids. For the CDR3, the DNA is TGTGCCAGCCGATGGCCCCCCTACGAGCAGTACTTC. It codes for CASRWPPYEQYF.

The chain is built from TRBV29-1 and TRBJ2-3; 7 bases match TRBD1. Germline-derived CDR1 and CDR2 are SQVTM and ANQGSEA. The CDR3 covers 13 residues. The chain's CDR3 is CSARDSDTDTQYF. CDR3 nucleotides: TGCAGTGCCCGGGACAGCGACACAGATACGCAGTATTTT.

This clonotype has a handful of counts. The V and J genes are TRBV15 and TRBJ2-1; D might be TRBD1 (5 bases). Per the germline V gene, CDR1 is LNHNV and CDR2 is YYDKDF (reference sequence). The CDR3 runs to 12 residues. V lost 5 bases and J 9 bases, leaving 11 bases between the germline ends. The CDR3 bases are TGTGCCACCAGCGGACACCGGAGTGAGCAGTTCTTC. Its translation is CATSGHRSEQFF.

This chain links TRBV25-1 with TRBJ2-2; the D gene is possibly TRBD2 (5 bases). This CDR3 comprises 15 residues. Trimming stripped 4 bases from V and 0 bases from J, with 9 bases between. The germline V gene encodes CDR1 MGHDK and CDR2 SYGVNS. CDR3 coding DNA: TGTGCCAGCAGTGTGAGGGCCGCGAACACCGGGGAGCTGTTTTTT. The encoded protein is CASSVRAANTGELFF.

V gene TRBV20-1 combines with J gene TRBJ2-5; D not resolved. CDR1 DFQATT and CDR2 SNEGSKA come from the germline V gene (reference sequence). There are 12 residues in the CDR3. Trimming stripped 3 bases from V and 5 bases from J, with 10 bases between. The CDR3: CSASRSGETQYF. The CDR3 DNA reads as TGCAGTGCTAGTCGATCCGGGGAGACCCAGTACTTC.

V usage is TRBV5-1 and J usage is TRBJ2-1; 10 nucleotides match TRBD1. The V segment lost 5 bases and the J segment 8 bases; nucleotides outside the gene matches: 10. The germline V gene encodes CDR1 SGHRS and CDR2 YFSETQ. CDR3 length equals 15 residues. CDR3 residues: CASSRGQGTRDEQFF. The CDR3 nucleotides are TGCGCCAGCAGTCGGGGACAGGGGACAAGGGATGAGCAGTTCTTC.

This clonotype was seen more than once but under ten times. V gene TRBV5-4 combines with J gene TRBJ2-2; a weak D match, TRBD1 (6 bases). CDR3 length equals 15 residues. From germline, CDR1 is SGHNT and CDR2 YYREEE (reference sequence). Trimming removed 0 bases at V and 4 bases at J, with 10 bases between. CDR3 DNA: TGTGCCAGCAGCTTGGACAGGGAATTCACCGGGGAGCTGTTTTTT. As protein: CASSLDREFTGELFF.

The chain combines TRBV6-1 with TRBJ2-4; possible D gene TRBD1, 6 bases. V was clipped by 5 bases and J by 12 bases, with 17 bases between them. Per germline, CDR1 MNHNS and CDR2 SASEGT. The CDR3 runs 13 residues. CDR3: CASSPGTRIRQYF. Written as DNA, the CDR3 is TGTGCCAGCAGTCCCGGGACAAGGATTCGTCAGTACTTC.

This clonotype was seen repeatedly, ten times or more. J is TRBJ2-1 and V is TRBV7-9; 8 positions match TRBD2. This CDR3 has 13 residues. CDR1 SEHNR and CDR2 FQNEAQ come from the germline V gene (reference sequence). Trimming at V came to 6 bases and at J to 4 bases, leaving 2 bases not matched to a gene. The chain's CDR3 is CASRVAGYNEQFF. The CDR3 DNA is TGTGCCAGCAGAGTAGCGGGATACAATGAGCAGTTCTTC.

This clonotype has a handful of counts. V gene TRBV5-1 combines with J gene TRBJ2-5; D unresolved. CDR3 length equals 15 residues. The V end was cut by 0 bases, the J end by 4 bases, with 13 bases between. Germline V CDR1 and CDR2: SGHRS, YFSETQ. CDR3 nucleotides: TGCGCCAGCAGCTTGGAGGCCAGGAGCCGAGAGACCCAGTACTTC. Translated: CASSLEARSRETQYF.

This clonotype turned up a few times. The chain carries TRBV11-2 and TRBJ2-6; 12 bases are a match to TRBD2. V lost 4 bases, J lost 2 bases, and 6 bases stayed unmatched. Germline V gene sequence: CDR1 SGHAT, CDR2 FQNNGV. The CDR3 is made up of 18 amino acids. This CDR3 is CASSSSTSGSTGANVLTF. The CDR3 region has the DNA TGTGCCAGCAGCTCATCGACTAGCGGGAGTACTGGGGCCAACGTCCTGACTTTC.

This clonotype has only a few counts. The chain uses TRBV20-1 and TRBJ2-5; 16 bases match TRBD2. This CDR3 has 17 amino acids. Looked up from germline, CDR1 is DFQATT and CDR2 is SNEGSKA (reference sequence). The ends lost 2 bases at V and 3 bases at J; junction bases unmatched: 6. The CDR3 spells CSARHTGLAGGKETQYF. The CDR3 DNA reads TGCAGTGCTAGACACACGGGACTAGCGGGAGGGAAAGAGACCCAGTACTTC.

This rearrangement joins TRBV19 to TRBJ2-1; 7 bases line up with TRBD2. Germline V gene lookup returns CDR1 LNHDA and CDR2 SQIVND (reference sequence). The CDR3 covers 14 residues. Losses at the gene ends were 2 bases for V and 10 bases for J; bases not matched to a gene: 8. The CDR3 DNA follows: TGTGCCAGTAGTATACTTCAGTTAGCGGGCGAGCAGTTCTTC. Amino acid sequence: CASSILQLAGEQFF.